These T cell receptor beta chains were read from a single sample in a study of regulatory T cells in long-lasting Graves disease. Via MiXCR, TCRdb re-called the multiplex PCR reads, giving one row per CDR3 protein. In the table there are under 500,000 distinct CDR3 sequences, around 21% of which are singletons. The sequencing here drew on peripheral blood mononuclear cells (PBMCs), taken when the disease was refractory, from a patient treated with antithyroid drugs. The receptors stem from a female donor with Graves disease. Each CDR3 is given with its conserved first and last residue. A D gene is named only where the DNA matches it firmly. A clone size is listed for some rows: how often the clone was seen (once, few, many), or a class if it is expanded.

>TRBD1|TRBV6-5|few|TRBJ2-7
TGTGCCAGCAGTTATCCCATACAGGGGATCTACGAGCAGTACTTC
CASSYPIQGIYEQYF
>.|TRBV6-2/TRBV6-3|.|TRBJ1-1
TGTGCCAGCAGTGATGGGGACAACTTGCACACTGAAGCTTTCTTT
CASSDGDNLHTEAFF
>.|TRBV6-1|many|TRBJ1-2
TGTGCCAGCAATCCAGAGGGACGGAACTATGGCTACACCTTC
CASNPEGRNYGYTF
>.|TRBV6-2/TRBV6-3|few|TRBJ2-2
TGTGCCAGCAGTCAATTTATTGGCGGGGAGCTGTTTTTT
CASSQFIGGELFF
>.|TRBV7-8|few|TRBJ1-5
TGTGCCAGCAGCCCAAGGGACTCACCGGGCCATCAGCCCCAGCATTTT
CASSPRDSPGHQPQHF
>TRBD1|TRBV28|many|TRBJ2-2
TGTGCCAGTTATACAGGGGGCGCCACCGGGGAGCTGTTTTTT
CASYTGGATGELFF
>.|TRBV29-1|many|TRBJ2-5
TGCAGCGTTGAGATGGGGGAAGAGACCCAGTACTTC
CSVEMGEETQYF
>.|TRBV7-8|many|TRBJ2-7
TGTGCCAGCAGCTTAACTTGGAGCTTCTTCCTCTACGAGCAGTACTTC
CASSLTWSFFLYEQYF
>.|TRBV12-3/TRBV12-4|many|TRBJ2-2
TGTGCCAGCAGCCTACCAAGGGACACCGGGGAGCTGTTTTTT
CASSLPRDTGELFF
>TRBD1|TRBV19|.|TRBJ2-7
TGTGCCAGTAGTATGGGACAGGGTCTGAGCCACGAGCAGTACTTC
CASSMGQGLSHEQYF
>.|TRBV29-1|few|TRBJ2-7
TGCAGCGTTGCGGGACACGTTCTCGGCGAGCAGTACTTC
CSVAGHVLGEQYF
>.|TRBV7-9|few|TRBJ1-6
TGTGCCAGCAGCTTGACACACTCACCCCTCCACTTT
CASSLTHSPLHF
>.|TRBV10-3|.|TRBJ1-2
TGTGCCATCAGTGAAGGGCAGGACTACTATGGCTACACCTTC
CAISEGQDYYGYTF
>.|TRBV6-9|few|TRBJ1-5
TGTGCCAGCAGTTACACCGGGCGGAGTAATCAGCCCCAGCATTTT
CASSYTGRSNQPQHF
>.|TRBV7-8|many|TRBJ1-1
TGTGCCAGCAGCTCGGGGAGAGGGCCCACTGAAGCTTTCTTT
CASSSGRGPTEAFF
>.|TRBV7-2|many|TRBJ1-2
TGTGCCAGCAGCTTAGGAGGGTTTGGCGTGGGCTACACCTTC
CASSLGGFGVGYTF
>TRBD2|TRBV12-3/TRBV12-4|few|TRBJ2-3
TGTGCCAGCAGTTTCAGAAGCGGGAGTACAGATACGCAGTATTTT
CASSFRSGSTDTQYF
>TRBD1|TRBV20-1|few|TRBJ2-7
TGCAGTGCTCAGGGCGGGACAGGGATTCTCTACGAGCAGTACTTC
CSAQGGTGILYEQYF
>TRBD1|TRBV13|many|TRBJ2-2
TGTGCCAGCAGCCACAGGGGCACGGACACCGGGGAGCTGTTTTTT
CASSHRGTDTGELFF
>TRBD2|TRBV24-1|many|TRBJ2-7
TGTGCCACCAGTGATGGGGCTAGCGGGAACTACGAGCAGTACTTC
CATSDGASGNYEQYF